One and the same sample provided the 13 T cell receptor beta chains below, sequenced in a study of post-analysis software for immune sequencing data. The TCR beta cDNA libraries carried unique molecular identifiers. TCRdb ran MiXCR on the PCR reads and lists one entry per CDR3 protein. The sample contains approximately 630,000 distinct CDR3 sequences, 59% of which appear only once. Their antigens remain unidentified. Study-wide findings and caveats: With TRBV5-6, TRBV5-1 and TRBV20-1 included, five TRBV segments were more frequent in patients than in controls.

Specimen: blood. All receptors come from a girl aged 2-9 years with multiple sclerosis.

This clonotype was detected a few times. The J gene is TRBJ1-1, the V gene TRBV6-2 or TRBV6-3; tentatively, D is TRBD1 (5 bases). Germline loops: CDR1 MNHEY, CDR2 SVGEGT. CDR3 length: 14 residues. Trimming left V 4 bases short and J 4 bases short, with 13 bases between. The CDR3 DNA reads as TGTGCCAGCAGTTTGTATGGGGCGGGCACTGAAGCTTTCTTT. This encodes CASSLYGAGTEAFF.

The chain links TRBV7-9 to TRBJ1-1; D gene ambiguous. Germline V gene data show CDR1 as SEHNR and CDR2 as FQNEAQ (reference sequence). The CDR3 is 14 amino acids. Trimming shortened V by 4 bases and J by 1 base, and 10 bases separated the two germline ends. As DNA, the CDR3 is TGTGCCAGCAGCTCAGACCCTGGGAACACTGAAGCTTTCTTT. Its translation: CASSSDPGNTEAFF.

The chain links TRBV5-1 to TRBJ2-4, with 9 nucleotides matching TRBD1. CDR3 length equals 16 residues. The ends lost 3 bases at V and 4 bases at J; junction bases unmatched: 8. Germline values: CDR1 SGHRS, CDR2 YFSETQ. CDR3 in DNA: TGCGCCAGCAGCTCTACACAGGGGGCGTTGAAAAACATTCAGTACTTC. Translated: CASSSTQGALKNIQYF.

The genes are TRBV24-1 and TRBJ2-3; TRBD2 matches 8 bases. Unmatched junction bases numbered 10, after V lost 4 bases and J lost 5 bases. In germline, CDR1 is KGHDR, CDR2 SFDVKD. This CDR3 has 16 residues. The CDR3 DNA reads TGTGCCACCAGTGACCCCGGGGGGGGCGAAAGAGATACGCAGTATTTT. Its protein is CATSDPGGGERDTQYF.

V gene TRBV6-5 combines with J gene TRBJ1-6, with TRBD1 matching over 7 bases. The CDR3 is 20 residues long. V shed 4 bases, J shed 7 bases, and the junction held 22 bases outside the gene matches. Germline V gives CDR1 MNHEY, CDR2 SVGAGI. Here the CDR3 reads CASSLNRYWDSPTWNSPLHF. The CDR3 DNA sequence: TGTGCCAGCAGTTTAAATAGGTACTGGGACAGCCCGACCTGGAATTCACCCCTCCACTTT.

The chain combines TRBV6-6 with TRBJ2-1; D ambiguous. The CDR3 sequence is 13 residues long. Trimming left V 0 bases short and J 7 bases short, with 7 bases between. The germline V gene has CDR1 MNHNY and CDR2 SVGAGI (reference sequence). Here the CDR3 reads CASSYSNLNEQFF. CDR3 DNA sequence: TGTGCCAGCAGTTACTCGAATCTAAATGAGCAGTTCTTC.

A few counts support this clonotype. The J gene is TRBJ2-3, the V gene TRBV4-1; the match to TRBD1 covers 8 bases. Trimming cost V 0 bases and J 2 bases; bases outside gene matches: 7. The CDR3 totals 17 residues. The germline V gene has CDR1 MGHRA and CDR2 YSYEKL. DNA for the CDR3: TGCGCCAGCAGCCAAGAGACAGGGGACAGTTACACAGATACGCAGTATTTT. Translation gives CASSQETGDSYTDTQYF.

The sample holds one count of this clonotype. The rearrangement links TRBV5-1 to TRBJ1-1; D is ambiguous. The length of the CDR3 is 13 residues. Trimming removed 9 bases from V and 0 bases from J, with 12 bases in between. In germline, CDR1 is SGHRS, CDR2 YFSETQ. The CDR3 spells CATGPGMNTEAFF. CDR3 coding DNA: TGCGCCACCGGACCGGGCATGAACACTGAAGCTTTCTTT.

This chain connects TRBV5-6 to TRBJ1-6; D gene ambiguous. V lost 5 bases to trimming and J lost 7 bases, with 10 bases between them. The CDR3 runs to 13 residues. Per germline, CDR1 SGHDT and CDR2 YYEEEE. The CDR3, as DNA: TGTGCCAGCAGTAACACAAAAAATTCACCCCTCCACTTT. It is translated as CASSNTKNSPLHF. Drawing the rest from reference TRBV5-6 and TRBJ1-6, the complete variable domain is DAGVTQSPTHLIKTRGQQVTLRCSPKSGHDTVSWYQQALGQGPQFIFQYYEEEERQRGNFPDRFSGHQFPNYSSELNVNALLLGDSALYLCASSNTKNSPLHFGNGTRLTVT.

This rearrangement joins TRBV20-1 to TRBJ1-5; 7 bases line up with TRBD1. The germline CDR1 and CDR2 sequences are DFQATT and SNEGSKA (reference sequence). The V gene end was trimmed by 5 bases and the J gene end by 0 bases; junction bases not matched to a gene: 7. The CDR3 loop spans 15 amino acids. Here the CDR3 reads CSARRQGYSNQPQHF. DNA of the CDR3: TGCAGTGCTCGCAGACAGGGCTATAGCAATCAGCCCCAGCATTTT.

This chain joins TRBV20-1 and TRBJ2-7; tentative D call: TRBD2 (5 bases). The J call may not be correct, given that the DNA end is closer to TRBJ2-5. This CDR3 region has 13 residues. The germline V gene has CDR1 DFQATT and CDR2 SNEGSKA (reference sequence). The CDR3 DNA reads TGCAGTGCTAGAGCAGGACTTCGGGAGACCCAGTACTTC. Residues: CSARAGLRETQYF.

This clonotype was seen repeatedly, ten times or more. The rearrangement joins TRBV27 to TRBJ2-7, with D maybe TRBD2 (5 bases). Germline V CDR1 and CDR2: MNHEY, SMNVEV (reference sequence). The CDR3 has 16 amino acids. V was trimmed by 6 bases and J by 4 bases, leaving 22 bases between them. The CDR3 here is CASSSLIQRPMYEQYF. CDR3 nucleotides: TGTGCCAGCAGCAGTTTAATCCAGCGGCCTATGTACGAGCAGTACTTC.

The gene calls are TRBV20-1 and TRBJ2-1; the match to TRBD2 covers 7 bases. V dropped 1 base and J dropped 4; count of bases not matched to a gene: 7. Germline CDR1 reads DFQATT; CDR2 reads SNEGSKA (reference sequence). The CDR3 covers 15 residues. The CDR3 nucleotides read TGCAGTGCTAGAGTCATAGCGGGCCATTACAATGAGCAGTTCTTC. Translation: CSARVIAGHYNEQFF.